These 27 T cell receptor beta chains were sequenced from one sample in a study of cytomegalovirus exposure and HLA in healthy donors. It was with 60 Vbeta and 13 Jbeta primers that the PCR ran. Sequenced by immunoSEQ multiplex PCR; TCRdb stores in-frame clones only, minus some. The repertoire holds 20,000 to 30,000 clones, with about four fifths as singletons. Sequenced sample: PBMCs. The receptors come from a male donor in good health and CMV-seronegative.

This clone was seen once. The rearrangement links TRBV11-3 to TRBJ2-2; D is unresolved. The V and J ends lost 0 bases and 6 bases respectively, with 14 bases between them. Germline loops: CDR1 SGHNT, CDR2 YENEEA. This CDR3 comprises 16 residues. CDR3 DNA: TGTGCCAGCAGCTTAGACGGTCCTCGGGTCCCCGGGGAGCTGTTTTTT. Protein product: CASSLDGPRVPGELFF.

The V and J genes are TRBV10-3 and TRBJ1-1; TRBD1 might be the D (5 bases). The CDR3 runs to 15 residues. The V gene's germline CDR1 is ENHRY and CDR2 SYGVKD. The germline V and J ends were trimmed by 0 bases and 2 bases, with 10 bases remaining between them. CDR3 coding DNA: TGTGCCATCAGTGAGTCGATCAGGGTCAACACTGAAGCTTTCTTT. Translating gives CAISESIRVNTEAFF.

This clone was seen more than once but under ten times. This chain uses TRBV7-9 with TRBJ1-4, with TRBD1 matching over 9 bases. This CDR3 has 14 amino acids. J was trimmed by 8 bases and V by 1 base; bases with no gene match: 2. From germline, CDR1 is SEHNR and CDR2 FQNEAQ (reference sequence). As DNA, the CDR3 is TGTGCCAGCAGCTTAGACAGGGGGCGAGAAAAACTGTTTTTT. Its translation: CASSLDRGREKLFF.

The V and J genes are TRBV9 and TRBJ1-2; 9 bases are a match to TRBD1. Losses at the gene ends were 4 bases for V and 3 bases for J; bases not matched to a gene: 7. This CDR3 contains 15 residues. Germline CDR1 is SGDLS and CDR2 is YYNGEE. This CDR3 is CASSSSWTGDYGYTF. The CDR3 region has the DNA TGTGCCAGCAGCAGCTCCTGGACAGGGGACTATGGCTACACCTTC.

J is TRBJ2-3 and V is TRBV9, with TRBD2 matching 8 bases. V shed 1 base, J shed 5 bases, and the junction held 9 bases outside the gene matches. This CDR3 spans 16 amino acids. Germline assignment: CDR1 SGDLS and CDR2 YYNGEE. The CDR3 protein is CASSVQSGSREDTQYF. In nucleotides, the CDR3 is TGTGCCAGCAGCGTACAGAGCGGGAGTCGTGAAGATACGCAGTATTTT.

The rearrangement joins TRBV7-2 to TRBJ2-3; 13 bases map to TRBD2. CDR3 size: 18 residues. The germline gives CDR1 SGHTA, CDR2 FQGNSA. With V trimmed by 5 bases and J by 2 bases, 10 bases remained unmatched. CDR3 in DNA: TGTGCCAGCAGCCCTCTCAGGACTAGCGGGAGTACCACAGATACGCAGTATTTT. Amino acids: CASSPLRTSGSTTDTQYF.

V usage is TRBV7-2 and J usage is TRBJ2-7; D is ambiguous. V lost 5 bases to trimming and J lost 6 bases, with 8 bases between them. The CDR3 has 11 residues. Germline-derived CDR1 and CDR2 are SGHTA and FQGNSA. CDR3 loop: CASSAAFEQYF. In nucleotides, the CDR3 is TGTGCCAGCAGCGCCGCGTTCGAGCAGTACTTC.

This clone was detected only once. The J gene is TRBJ2-2, the V gene TRBV7-9; 7 nucleotides agree with TRBD2. The CDR3 is made up of 16 amino acids. The germline gives CDR1 SEHNR, CDR2 FQNEAQ (reference sequence). The junction had 12 bases not matched to a gene; V was cut back by 5 bases and J by 6 bases. The CDR3 region is CASSTLGGTGSGELFF. CDR3 nucleotides: TGTGCCAGCAGCACCTTGGGGGGGACCGGGTCCGGGGAGCTGTTTTTT.

This clone was detected once. V is TRBV2 and J is TRBJ1-2, with TRBD1 identical over 9 bases. Germline assignment: CDR1 SNHLY and CDR2 FYNNEI. Losses at the gene ends were 7 bases for V and 3 bases for J; bases not matched to a gene: 3. The CDR3 contains 13 residues. The CDR3 DNA reads TGTGCCAGCAAACGGACAGGGGACTATGGCTACACCTTC. It specifies CASKRTGDYGYTF.

The V call is TRBV25-1, the J call TRBJ1-1, with 8 bases aligning to TRBD1. J gave up 1 base and V 4 bases, and 5 bases lay outside the gene matches. CDR1 is MGHDK, CDR2 SYGVNS, per germline. CDR3 length: 15 residues. CDR3 in DNA: TGTGCCAGCAGTGCCCTGGACAGGGAGAACACTGAAGCTTTCTTT. Encoded protein: CASSALDRENTEAFF.

This clone was counted once. This chain connects TRBV27 to TRBJ1-4, with 7 bases that match TRBD1. Germline CDR1 and CDR2: MNHEY and SMNVEV (reference sequence). J was trimmed by 0 bases and V by 7 bases; bases with no gene match: 8. The length of the CDR3 is 16 residues. The CDR3 DNA sequence: TGTGCCAGCAAGGGGTCAGGGGGAACAACTAATGAAAAACTGTTTTTT. Protein product: CASKGSGGTTNEKLFF. The variable domain in full, completed from reference TRBV27 and TRBJ1-4, reads EAQVTQNPRYLITVTGKKLTVTCSQNMNHEYMSWYRQDPGLGLRQIYYSMNVEVTDKGDVPEGYKVSRKEKRNFPLILESPSPNQTSLYFCASKGSGGTTNEKLFFGSGTQLSVL.

J is TRBJ1-5 and V is TRBV28, with 7 positions matching TRBD1. This CDR3 contains 16 residues. The germline gives CDR1 MDHEN, CDR2 SYDVKM. Trimming cost V 4 bases and J 3 bases; bases outside gene matches: 9. CDR3 bases: TGTGCCAGCAGTTCGGGTGAGGGGGCTTTCAATCAGCCCCAGCATTTT. Translating gives CASSSGEGAFNQPQHF. The whole variable domain, remainder taken from reference TRBV28 and TRBJ1-5, is DVKVTQSSRYLVKRTGEKVFLECVQDMDHENMFWYRQDPGLGLRLIYFSYDVKMKEKGDIPEGYSVSREKKERFSLILESASTNQTSMYLCASSSGEGAFNQPQHFGDGTRLSIL.

This chain uses TRBV29-1 with TRBJ2-2; 7 bases map to TRBD1. V was clipped by 5 bases and J by 9 bases; unmatched bases: 9. The CDR3 spans 13 residues. Germline V gene sequence: CDR1 SQVTM, CDR2 ANQGSEA. CDR3: CSVTTGQPRELFF. In DNA, the CDR3 is TGCAGCGTTACGACAGGGCAGCCGAGGGAGCTGTTTTTT.

The J gene is TRBJ2-2, the V gene TRBV28; 7 positions agree with TRBD2. The CDR3 sequence is 16 residues long. Unmatched junction bases numbered 12, after V lost 5 bases and J lost 6 bases. CDR1 and CDR2 (germline): MDHEN, SYDVKM. In nucleotides, the CDR3 is TGTGCCAGCAGTACGGGGGGTGGAGGGGCCCCCGGGGAGCTGTTTTTT. Translated: CASSTGGGGAPGELFF.

The CDR3 coding sequence is TGTGCCAGCACCCCGATAGAAAGTGGCGAGCAGTACTTC. It specifies CASTPIESGEQYF. The rearrangement links TRBV11-2 to TRBJ2-7; D is uncertain. The V and J ends lost 7 bases and 6 bases respectively, with 16 bases between them. CDR1 is SGHAT and CDR2 is FQNNGV in the germline V gene. This CDR3 is 13 amino acids long.

This rearrangement joins TRBV5-1 to TRBJ2-3; 8 bases fit TRBD2. Germline-derived CDR1 and CDR2 are SGHRS and YFSETQ. The J segment lost 0 bases and the V segment lost 0 bases, leaving 3 bases of the junction unmatched. This CDR3 is 16 amino acids long. CDR3: CASSLVLAESTDTQYF. The CDR3 nucleotides read TGCGCCAGCAGCTTGGTACTAGCGGAGAGCACAGATACGCAGTATTTT.

The rearrangement uses TRBV28 and TRBJ2-5, with no clear D. The CDR3 has 15 residues. The germline CDR1 and CDR2 sequences are MDHEN and SYDVKM. Trimming left V 5 bases short and J 1 base short, with 14 bases between. CDR3 amino acids: CASSQDPGSQETQYF. CDR3 sequence (DNA): TGTGCCAGCAGTCAAGATCCTGGCTCCCAAGAGACCCAGTACTTC.

The J gene is TRBJ2-5, the V gene TRBV11-2; the match to TRBD1 covers 7 bases. Losses at the gene ends were 6 bases for V and 4 bases for J; bases not matched to a gene: 8. This CDR3 has 14 residues. Germline-derived CDR1 and CDR2 are SGHAT and FQNNGV. CDR3 sequence: CASRLIEGAETQYF. For the CDR3, the DNA is TGTGCCAGCAGACTTATTGAGGGGGCAGAGACCCAGTACTTC.

The J gene is TRBJ2-3, the V gene TRBV5-3, with TRBD2 matching 10 bases. TRBV5-3 counts as an open reading frame of uncertain function. The CDR3 spans 15 residues. Trimming removed 4 bases from V and 3 bases from J; junction bases left unmatched: 5. The CDR3 protein is CARSVLAGRTDTQYF. CDR3 DNA: TGTGCCAGAAGCGTACTAGCGGGGAGAACAGATACGCAGTATTTT.

The V call is TRBV5-1, the J call TRBJ2-1, with 8 bases aligning to TRBD1. V was clipped by 3 bases and J by 3 bases; unmatched bases: 11. The CDR3 spans 17 residues. Germline lookup yields CDR1 SGHRS and CDR2 YFSETQ. The CDR3 loop reads CASSSSGQGYFYNEQFF. DNA for the CDR3: TGCGCCAGCAGCTCCTCTGGACAGGGCTACTTCTACAATGAGCAGTTCTTC. Full variable domain (outside the CDR3, taken from reference TRBV5-1 and TRBJ2-1): KAGVTQTPRYLIKTRGQQVTLSCSPISGHRSVSWYQQTPGQGLQFLFEYFSETQRNKGNFPGRFSGRQFSNSRSEMNVSTLELGDSALYLCASSSSGQGYFYNEQFFGPGTRLTVL.

The V and J genes are TRBV5-8 and TRBJ2-2; a possible D gene is TRBD1 (5 bases). With 6 bases removed from V and 1 base from J, the gap between germline ends came to 16 bases. The CDR3 loop spans 16 amino acids. The V gene's germline CDR1 is SGHTS and CDR2 YDEGEE. CDR3 protein: CASTRFGALNTGELFF. DNA for the CDR3: TGTGCCAGCACCCGATTTGGGGCCCTGAACACCGGGGAGCTGTTTTTT.

The sample holds a few counts of this clone. The chain recombines TRBV7-2 with TRBJ2-1, with D possibly matching TRBD1 (5 bases). Germline assignment: CDR1 SGHTA and CDR2 FQGNSA. The CDR3 runs to 17 residues. The V end lost 5 bases, the J end lost 4 bases, and 21 bases lay between the germline ends. CDR3 nucleotides: TGTGCCAGCAGCCCCCATTTGGGGCGTCCCAATTACAATGAGCAGTTCTTC. Translating gives CASSPHLGRPNYNEQFF.

This chain joins TRBV7-3 and TRBJ2-6, with TRBD2 matching 8 bases. J gave up 2 bases and V 5 bases, and 8 bases lay outside the gene matches. Germline V gene lookup returns CDR1 SGHTA and CDR2 FQGTGA. The CDR3 covers 17 residues. CDR3 sequence reads: CASSRWAAGAGANVLTF. The CDR3, as DNA: TGTGCCAGCAGCCGCTGGGCAGCGGGAGCTGGGGCCAACGTCCTGACTTTC.

The V gene is TRBV27, the J gene TRBJ1-1, with a weak D call TRBD1 (5 bases). Looked up from germline, CDR1 is MNHEY and CDR2 is SMNVEV (reference sequence). This CDR3 is built from 15 residues. V dropped 0 bases and J dropped 4 bases, with 12 bases sitting between them. The CDR3 bases are TGTGCCAGCAGTTTATCGCCAGGGCTAGGCACTGAAGCTTTCTTT. Translated, it gives CASSLSPGLGTEAFF.

The J gene is TRBJ2-5, the V gene TRBV6-5; no firm D call. Germline assignment: CDR1 MNHEY and CDR2 SVGAGI. The CDR3 is 13 residues long. The V gene lost 6 bases and the J gene lost 5 bases, with 13 bases spanning the gap. The CDR3 loop is CASRPYQMETQYF. The CDR3 nucleotides read TGTGCCAGCAGGCCCTATCAAATGGAGACCCAGTACTTC.

The chain carries TRBV7-6 and TRBJ1-5; TRBD1 might be the D (6 bases). This CDR3 contains 16 residues. Germline V lookup: CDR1 SGHVS, CDR2 FNYEAQ. The V end lost 2 bases, the J end lost 1 base, and 12 bases lay between the germline ends. The CDR3 sequence: CASSLLSQGSNQPQHF. CDR3 nucleotides: TGTGCCAGCAGCTTATTGTCGCAGGGGAGCAATCAGCCCCAGCATTTT.

The gene calls are TRBV28 and TRBJ1-2, with D possibly TRBD1 on 6 matching bases. The germline V and J ends were trimmed by 7 bases and 8 bases, with 23 bases remaining between them. Germline V gene lookup returns CDR1 MDHEN and CDR2 SYDVKM. The CDR3 length is 15 residues. CDR3 DNA sequence: TGTGCCAGCACCCCCTCGGCAGGGGCCACTTTGGGCTACACCTTC. Protein sequence: CASTPSAGATLGYTF.